The subject of this entry is one TCR beta chain. The antigen remains unidentified. The source of the sample is a study of shared clonotypes between healthy human individuals. Study outcomes and limitations: The researchers took only blood, and tissue repertoires probably look different.

The assay was immunoSEQ multiplex PCR, and TCRdb's table has in-frame clones only and misses some. This sample carries about 1.1 million clones, 70% to 85% of them seen once, and the ten largest clones take about 0.89%. The sample taken for sequencing was memory CD4+ T cells from PBMCs. Subset specified: CD45RA-negative fraction. This receptor was taken from a man in his late teens or twenties in good health. Some clones in this sample may be carry-over from other donors' samples.

CDR3 DNA: TGTGCCAGCAAGTTAAGGGGCACTGAAGCTTTCTTT. Translation gives CASKLRGTEAFF. The gene calls are TRBV6-6 and TRBJ1-1; D perhaps matches TRBD1 (5 bases). Germline V gene sequence: CDR1 MNHNY, CDR2 SVGAGI (reference sequence). The CDR3 spans 12 residues. Trimming left V 7 bases short and J 4 bases short, with 10 bases between.